Listed below are T cell receptor beta chains from one sample, sequenced in a study of cytomegalovirus exposure and HLA in healthy donors. Data came from immunoSEQ multiplex PCR; TCRdb stores just in-frame clones and leaves some out. This sample contains about 110,000 clones. What was sequenced was PBMCs. The source of these receptors is a middle-aged man in good health and CMV-seropositive. Both conserved end residues are part of each CDR3. The D gene is left open where the match is weak.

v_call: TRBV7-9; d_call: TRBD1; j_call: TRBJ1-1; cdr3_nt: TGTGCCAGCAGCTCCCGGGACAGCAACCTCAACACTGAAGCTTTCTTT; cdr3_aa: CASSSRDSNLNTEAFF
v_call: TRBV18; d_call: NA; j_call: TRBJ2-7; cdr3_nt: TGTGCCAGCTCACTGGACAAAATAACCTACGAGCAGTACTTC; cdr3_aa: CASSLDKITYEQYF
v_call: TRBV13; d_call: TRBD1; j_call: TRBJ2-2; cdr3_nt: TGTGCCAGCAGCTTAGGCAGGGGGCGCGTCACCGGGGAGCTGTTTTTT; cdr3_aa: CASSLGRGRVTGELFF
v_call: TRBV5-1; d_call: NA; j_call: TRBJ2-7; cdr3_nt: TGCGCCAGCAGCTTGGTCGAAGGACAGCCCTACGAGCAGTACTTC; cdr3_aa: CASSLVEGQPYEQYF
v_call: TRBV5-1; d_call: NA; j_call: TRBJ2-7; cdr3_nt: TGCGCCAGCAGCTTTCGTGGGGGGGCCTCCTACGAGCAGTACTTC; cdr3_aa: CASSFRGGASYEQYF
v_call: TRBV4-1; d_call: NA; j_call: TRBJ2-3; cdr3_nt: TGCGCCAGCAGCCAAGGGAGTACAGATACGCAGTATTTT; cdr3_aa: CASSQGSTDTQYF
v_call: TRBV6-1; d_call: NA; j_call: TRBJ1-1; cdr3_nt: TGTGCCAGCAGCGCCAAGACAGGGAACACTGAAGCTTTCTTT; cdr3_aa: CASSAKTGNTEAFF
v_call: TRBV6-1; d_call: TRBD1; j_call: TRBJ2-7; cdr3_nt: TGTGCCAGCAGTGAAAATCTTATGGGGACAGGGCATTACGAGCAGTACTTC; cdr3_aa: CASSENLMGTGHYEQYF
v_call: TRBV5-1; d_call: TRBD1; j_call: TRBJ1-2; cdr3_nt: TGCGCCAGCAGCCAAGGGACAGGCGTTTGGGGAGAAGTCGAGGATGGCTACACCTTC; cdr3_aa: CASSQGTGVWGEVEDGYTF
v_call: TRBV15; d_call: TRBD2; j_call: TRBJ2-1; cdr3_nt: TGTGCCACCAGCCCCGGGCGGGAGTGGTACAATGAGCAGTTCTTC; cdr3_aa: CATSPGREWYNEQFF
v_call: TRBV6-5; d_call: NA; j_call: TRBJ2-5; cdr3_nt: TGTGCCAGCAGTTATACAGTTAGCGTGGAGACCCAGTACTTC; cdr3_aa: CASSYTVSVETQYF
v_call: TRBV28; d_call: TRBD1; j_call: TRBJ2-1; cdr3_nt: TGTGCCAGCAGCCCCACCGGGACAGCCTACAATGAGCAGTTCTTC; cdr3_aa: CASSPTGTAYNEQFF
v_call: TRBV5-5; d_call: NA; j_call: TRBJ1-2; cdr3_nt: TGTGCCAGCAGTCCGGGACATAACTATGGCTACACCTTC; cdr3_aa: CASSPGHNYGYTF
v_call: TRBV5-1; d_call: TRBD1; j_call: TRBJ2-3; cdr3_nt: TGCGCCAGCAGCCTGCCCGGACAGGGCGGGTCAGATACGCAGTATTTT; cdr3_aa: CASSLPGQGGSDTQYF
v_call: TRBV11-2; d_call: NA; j_call: TRBJ2-7; cdr3_nt: TGTGCCAGCAGCTTAGGAACAGATTTAAGGGAGCAGTACTTC; cdr3_aa: CASSLGTDLREQYF
v_call: TRBV9; d_call: NA; j_call: TRBJ2-6; cdr3_nt: TGTGCCAGCAGCGTAGACAGGGCCTCTGGGGCCAACGTCCTGACTTTC; cdr3_aa: CASSVDRASGANVLTF
v_call: TRBV4-1; d_call: TRBD2; j_call: TRBJ2-7; cdr3_nt: TGCGCCAGCAGCCAGCTCAATAGCGGGAGCTACGAGCAGTACTTC; cdr3_aa: CASSQLNSGSYEQYF
v_call: TRBV7-8; d_call: TRBD2; j_call: TRBJ2-2; cdr3_nt: TGTGCCAGCAGCTTGGGACTAGCGGGAACCACCGGGGAGCTGTTTTTT; cdr3_aa: CASSLGLAGTTGELFF
v_call: TRBV15; d_call: TRBD1; j_call: TRBJ2-6; cdr3_nt: TGTGCCACCAGCGGGTTCTGGACAGGAGTGGACTCTGGGGCCAACGTCCTGACTTTC; cdr3_aa: CATSGFWTGVDSGANVLTF
v_call: TRBV28; d_call: NA; j_call: TRBJ2-3; cdr3_nt: TGTGCCAGCAGGCGAAGTACAGATACGCAGTATTTT; cdr3_aa: CASRRSTDTQYF
v_call: TRBV18; d_call: NA; j_call: TRBJ1-5; cdr3_nt: TGTGCCAGCTCACCTTCGGGGAATCAGCCCCAGCATTTT; cdr3_aa: CASSPSGNQPQHF
v_call: TRBV27; d_call: TRBD2; j_call: TRBJ2-1; cdr3_nt: TGTGCCATCATAGCGGGAGACAATGAGCAGTTCTTC; cdr3_aa: CAIIAGDNEQFF
v_call: TRBV28; d_call: TRBD1; j_call: TRBJ2-7; cdr3_nt: TGTGCCAGCAGTGGGACAGAGCAACCCTACGAGCAGTACTTC; cdr3_aa: CASSGTEQPYEQYF
v_call: TRBV19; d_call: TRBD1; j_call: TRBJ2-4; cdr3_nt: TGTGCCAGTAGTTCGCGTTATCAGGGGGCGAAGGACATTCAGTACTTC; cdr3_aa: CASSSRYQGAKDIQYF
v_call: TRBV9; d_call: TRBD1; j_call: TRBJ2-7; cdr3_nt: TGTGCCAGCAGCCGGGACAGGGACTACGAGCAGTACTTC; cdr3_aa: CASSRDRDYEQYF
v_call: TRBV28; d_call: TRBD2; j_call: TRBJ2-7; cdr3_nt: TGTGCCAGCAGTTTATTACGGTCTAGCGGGGTATACGAGCAGTACTTC; cdr3_aa: CASSLLRSSGVYEQYF
v_call: TRBV2; d_call: NA; j_call: TRBJ2-1; cdr3_nt: TGTGCCAGCAAGGCTAGTCGCAACAATGAGCAGTTCTTC; cdr3_aa: CASKASRNNEQFF
v_call: TRBV7-7; d_call: TRBD2; j_call: TRBJ2-2; cdr3_nt: TGTGCTAGCAGCTTAGTTGCTAGCGGGGTGAACACCGGGGAGCTGTTTTTT; cdr3_aa: CASSLVASGVNTGELFF
v_call: TRBV30; d_call: NA; j_call: TRBJ2-2; cdr3_nt: TGTGCCTGGAGTCCCCTAGGGGAGCTGTTTTTT; cdr3_aa: CAWSPLGELFF
v_call: TRBV4-3; d_call: TRBD1; j_call: TRBJ1-2; cdr3_nt: TGCGCCAGCAGCCAACCCGGGACAGGGGGCCTACTCTATGGCTACACCTTC; cdr3_aa: CASSQPGTGGLLYGYTF
v_call: TRBV20-1; d_call: NA; j_call: TRBJ1-2; cdr3_nt: TGTTCGGGGGGCGCAACTCGGTTCTTC; cdr3_aa: CSGGATRFF
v_call: TRBV29-1; d_call: TRBD1; j_call: TRBJ2-1; cdr3_nt: TGCAGCGTTTCCCCAGGGGGCTCCTACAATGAGCAGTTCTTC; cdr3_aa: CSVSPGGSYNEQFF
v_call: TRBV11-3; d_call: TRBD2; j_call: TRBJ2-3; cdr3_nt: TGTGCCAGCAGCTTAAGGGAGACTAGCCATCTTACAGATACGCAGTATTTT; cdr3_aa: CASSLRETSHLTDTQYF